The 26 T cell receptor beta chains below were found in one sample sequenced in a study of CXCR3-negative and CXCR3-positive naive CD8 T cells. Overall study results and limits: CXCR3-positive naive cells carried more hydrophobic TRB CDR3s than CXCR3-negative naive cells did.

Their antigens remain unidentified. Researchers prepared the TRB cDNA libraries using 5' RACE with UMI labels. After re-calling the 5' RACE reads, TCRdb lists one entry per CDR3 protein, DNA absent. The sample has 80,000 to 100,000 distinct CDR3 sequences; the top ten hold around 0.82%. The sample taken for sequencing was naive CXCR3+ CD8+ T cells from blood. Specified subset: CD45RO-CCR7+CD27+CD95- naive CD8+ T cells expressing CXCR3 (TNR3+). All receptors derive from a human donor in good health. Some clones in this sample may be carry-over from other donors' samples.

The genes are TRBV7-2 and TRBJ1-1; TCRdb calls TRBD1, which cannot be checked without DNA. This CDR3 region has 18 residues. Looked up from germline, CDR1 is SGHTA and CDR2 is FQGNSA. The chain's CDR3 is CASSSNSITGGDNTEAFF.

The rearrangement links TRBV19 to TRBJ2-1; TCRdb indicates TRBD1, and absent DNA this call remains unverified. This CDR3 is 12 amino acids long. Germline V gene sequence: CDR1 LNHDA, CDR2 SQIVND (reference sequence). The CDR3: CGAGHGLNEQFF. The full variable domain, its missing parts supplied by reference TRBV19 and TRBJ2-1, is DGGITQSPKYLFRKEGQNVTLSCEQNLNHDAMYWYRQDPGQGLRLIYYSQIVNDFQKGDIAEGYSVSREKKESFPLTVTSAQKNPTAFYLCGAGHGLNEQFFGPGTRLTVL.

The CDR3 sequence: CASSPLDGESTDTQYF. This chain connects TRBV18 to TRBJ2-3; the D call of TRBD1 rests on TCRdb alone, since no DNA is present to check it. The CDR3 runs 16 residues. Germline CDR1 and CDR2: KGHSH and LQKENI.

The rearrangement joins TRBV6-4 to TRBJ2-3; the TCRdb call, TRBD2, lacks DNA for checking. The germline gives CDR1 MRHNA, CDR2 SNTAGT. The CDR3 length is 14 residues. CDR3: CASSSSGGTDTQYF.

The genes are TRBV4-3 and TRBJ2-7; TCRdb names TRBD1, which stays unverified in the absence of DNA. CDR3 length: 16 amino acids. CDR1 is LGHNA and CDR2 is YSLEER in the germline V gene. CDR3 in amino acids: CASSQDRGAQSYEQYF.

The chain links TRBV28 to TRBJ2-1; there is no DNA to check the TCRdb D call of TRBD1. The CDR3 sequence is 18 residues long. Germline V CDR1 and CDR2: MDHEN, SYDVKM. The CDR3 sequence is CASSSPSVAGVVGDEQFF.

The V and J genes are TRBV20-1 and TRBJ2-7; the D call from TCRdb, TRBD1, cannot be confirmed without DNA. The CDR3 covers 13 residues. The germline V gene encodes CDR1 DFQATT and CDR2 SNEGSKA (reference sequence). The CDR3 is CSASGDRDYEQYF.

The V gene is TRBV6-1, the J gene TRBJ1-1; the TRBD1 assignment by TCRdb is unverifiable without DNA. Germline assignment: CDR1 MNHNS and CDR2 SASEGT. The CDR3 is made up of 15 amino acids. CDR3 loop: CASSEAGTVNTEAFF.

CDR3 residues: CASSLTLRVPQRDATYEQYF. The chain couples TRBV5-1 to TRBJ2-7. This CDR3 has 20 amino acids. Germline CDR1 is SGHRS and CDR2 is YFSETQ.

CDR3 loop: CASSLARERQYF. The gene calls are TRBV13 and TRBJ2-7; without DNA, the TCRdb call of TRBD1 cannot be checked. Germline CDR1 and CDR2: PRHDT and FYEKMQ (reference sequence). The CDR3 covers 12 residues.

The chain couples TRBV29-1 to TRBJ2-1; TCRdb gives TRBD1 as the D gene, but with no DNA this cannot be confirmed. The germline V gene encodes CDR1 SQVTM and CDR2 ANQGSEA. The CDR3 contains 13 residues. The CDR3 loop reads CSATGTDYNEQFF.

This rearrangement joins TRBV9 to TRBJ1-4. CDR3 size: 15 residues. Germline CDR1 and CDR2: SGDLS and YYNGEE. The CDR3 loop reads CASSASGATNEKLFF.

The rearrangement links TRBV4-1 to TRBJ2-7; TCRdb outputs TRBD2, but without DNA this stays unchecked. The CDR3 length is 14 residues. Germline assignment: CDR1 MGHRA and CDR2 YSYEKL. The CDR3 spells CASSHPEREGEQYF.

The chain links TRBV7-9 to TRBJ2-7; the D call of TRBD1 rests on TCRdb alone, since no DNA is present to check it. This CDR3 spans 13 amino acids. Germline assignment: CDR1 SEHNR and CDR2 FQNEAQ (reference sequence). The CDR3 sequence: CASSGDRQYEQYF. Looking up the rest from reference TRBV7-9 and TRBJ2-7 gives the full variable domain: DTGVSQNPRHKITKRGQNVTFRCDPISEHNRLYWYRQTLGQGPEFLTYFQNEAQLEKSRLLSDRFSAERPKGSFSTLEIQRTEQGDSAMYLCASSGDRQYEQYFGPGTRLTVT.

The chain uses TRBV5-1 and TRBJ2-5. The germline V gene encodes CDR1 SGHRS and CDR2 YFSETQ. This CDR3 region has 14 residues. CDR3 protein: CASSYGGSQETQYF.

The chain is built from TRBV29-1 and TRBJ2-2; TCRdb designates TRBD2, a call that cannot be tested without DNA. The length of the CDR3 is 16 residues. CDR1 and CDR2 (germline): SQVTM, ANQGSEA. The CDR3 here is CSAEGLAGVRTGELFF.

The chain has TRBV28 and TRBJ1-2; the TCRdb call, TRBD1, lacks DNA for checking. The CDR3 sequence is 14 residues long. Germline V gives CDR1 MDHEN, CDR2 SYDVKM. The CDR3 sequence is CASSLGMGANGYTF.

The chain employs TRBV10-2 and TRBJ2-4. The CDR3 runs 16 residues. In germline, CDR1 is WSHSY, CDR2 SAAADI. This CDR3 is CASSDAGDLAKNIQYF.

The V call is TRBV28, the J call TRBJ2-7; TCRdb indicates TRBD1, and absent DNA this call remains unverified. The length of the CDR3 is 13 residues. The V gene's germline CDR1 is MDHEN and CDR2 SYDVKM. CDR3 sequence reads: CASSLPGAVEQYF.

The chain carries TRBV7-9 and TRBJ2-7; TCRdb's D call of TRBD1 is untestable without DNA. The germline V gene has CDR1 SEHNR and CDR2 FQNEAQ (reference sequence). This CDR3 is built from 14 residues. The chain's CDR3 is CASSARDRGYEQYF.

The chain couples TRBV7-9 to TRBJ1-4. The CDR3 length is 12 residues. Germline CDR1 is SEHNR and CDR2 is FQNEAQ (reference sequence). The CDR3 is CASSSRNEKLFF.

J is TRBJ2-1 and V is TRBV7-9; TCRdb selects TRBD2, and the lack of DNA leaves this call unchecked. The CDR3 length is 12 residues. Germline values: CDR1 SEHNR, CDR2 FQNEAQ (reference sequence). CDR3 protein: CASSQEGNEQFF.

The V gene is TRBV5-1, the J gene TRBJ1-2; with no DNA, the TCRdb D assignment of TRBD1 cannot be verified. The CDR3 contains 14 residues. Germline CDR1 SGHRS, CDR2 YFSETQ. This CDR3 is CASSLGTVKYGYTF.

The chain recombines TRBV30 with TRBJ2-7. The germline V gene encodes CDR1 GTSNPN and CDR2 SVGIG (reference sequence). The CDR3 contains 11 residues. CDR3 amino acids: CAWSVRNEQYF.

This chain links TRBV27 with TRBJ2-3; TCRdb's D gene call, TRBD2, goes unchecked for lack of DNA. The germline gives CDR1 MNHEY, CDR2 SMNVEV (reference sequence). The CDR3 extends over 16 amino acids. Here the CDR3 reads CASSVRLAGGEDTQYF.

This sequence joins TRBV29-1 and TRBJ2-7; the D call of TRBD1 rests on TCRdb alone, since no DNA is present to check it. Germline CDR1 reads SQVTM; CDR2 reads ANQGSEA. The CDR3 loop spans 16 amino acids. The CDR3 is CSVMGEGSGRDRKQYF.